The following is a TCR beta chain sequence with its context. Then a second PCR, running about 6 to 11 cycles, was carried out with a sample-barcoded 5' primer and a J-beta primer mix. TCRdb itself ran the 5' RACE reads through MiXCR, one entry per CDR3 protein. The sample lists 1.5 million to 2 million distinct CDR3 sequences, under 30% occurring once. This sample was included in a study of blood T cells in healthy people across ages. Germline V gene lookup returns CDR1 SGHVS and CDR2 FNYEAQ. Trimming pared 5 bases from V and 2 bases from J, leaving 15 bases between. This CDR3 contains 15 residues. The donors, all healthy, were Caucasians living in Russia, aged roughly 6 to 100.

Source material: blood. This rearrangement joins TRBV7-6 to TRBJ1-2, with D tentatively TRBD1 (6 bases). The clonotype originates from a woman aged 25 to 39 in good health. CDR3 nucleotide sequence: TGTGCCAGCAGCAGGGCAGGGGATTTAAACTATGGCTACACCTTC. It yields the protein CASSRAGDLNYGYTF.